This is a list of T cell receptor beta chains from one sample in a study of radiotherapy plus CTLA-4 blockade in lung cancer. Data came from immunoSEQ multiplex PCR; TCRdb stores just in-frame clones and leaves some out. Counted here are approximately 60,000 clones, approximately 75% occurring once; the ten biggest clones make up less than 5.5%. Specimen: peripheral blood, collected from a patient treated with radiotherapy plus ipilimumab. The receptors stem from a human donor with non-small cell lung cancer who had a complete response to radiotherapy plus ipilimumab. CDR3s include the opening cysteine and the closing phenylalanine or tryptophan. D genes are given only for firm matches. Size is omitted from some rows. Given values are once, few, many or a class for expanded clones.

j_call v_call d_call clone_size cdr3_nt cdr3_aa
TRBJ1-2 TRBV19 . . TGTGCCAGTAACGGGATAGGGGCTCACGAAGGTGGCTACACCTTC CASNGIGAHEGGYTF
TRBJ2-7 TRBV7-2 TRBD1 . TGTGCCAGCAGCTTAGGGGGGACAGGGGGCTACGAGCAGTACTTC CASSLGGTGGYEQYF
TRBJ1-1 TRBV7-9 TRBD1 once TGTGCCAGCAGCTTTTCCGGGACAGTCTTTGAAGCTTTCTTT CASSFSGTVFEAFF
TRBJ1-1 TRBV18 . once TGTGCCAGCTCACCACAAGGGGTTGTGGCGGACACTGAAGCTTTCTTT CASSPQGVVADTEAFF
TRBJ2-7 TRBV4-1 . . TGCGCCAGCAGCCAAGGAGTGTGGGCGCGGGACCGAACCTACGAGCAGTACTTC CASSQGVWARDRTYEQYF
TRBJ2-3 TRBV5-4 TRBD1 . TGTGCCAGCAACCCTCAGGGGGTGGGAGATACGCAGTATTTT CASNPQGVGDTQYF
TRBJ1-4 TRBV7-7 . . TGTGCTAGCAGCTTACGGGCTAATGAAAAACTGTTTTTT CASSLRANEKLFF
TRBJ2-5 TRBV5-4 . . TGTGCCAGCAGCTTGCCGACAGCCAAAGAGACCCAGTACTTC CASSLPTAKETQYF
TRBJ1-3 TRBV13 TRBD1 few TGTGCCAGCAGCAGATGGACAGGCGGAGGTGGAAACACCATATATTTT CASSRWTGGGGNTIYF
TRBJ2-4 TRBV30 TRBD2 . TGTGCCTGGAGTCTAGCGGAGGCCGGGGCCAAAAACATTCAGTACTTC CAWSLAEAGAKNIQYF
TRBJ2-3 TRBV7-9 TRBD2 few TGTGCCAGCCTCAGGCCGCTAGCGGGAGCAGATACGCAGTATTTT CASLRPLAGADTQYF
TRBJ1-5 TRBV5-1 . . TGCGCCAGCAGCTTGGAGGGTTTTCCCAATCAGCCCCAGCATTTT CASSLEGFPNQPQHF
TRBJ2-2 TRBV12-5 TRBD2 once TGTGCTAGTGGTTTGATTCGGCGAGCGGGAGAGCGGGAGAACACCGGGGAGCTGTTTTTT CASGLIRRAGERENTGELFF
TRBJ1-2 TRBV4-1 TRBD1 . TGCGCCAGCAGCCAATCGGGACAGATCCCCTTCTATGGCTACACCTTC CASSQSGQIPFYGYTF
TRBJ2-7 TRBV10-3 TRBD1 . TGTGCCATCAGGGACGTGACAGGGGGGGTTTTCGAGCAGTACTTC CAIRDVTGGVFEQYF
TRBJ1-1 TRBV7-2 . medium-sized TGTGCCAGCAGCCCCTTGGGGCCCTTGAACACTGAAGCTTTCTTT CASSPLGPLNTEAFF
TRBJ1-2 TRBV5-4 TRBD1 . TGTGCCAGCAGAACCGACAGGGGTAGCTATGGCTACACCTTC CASRTDRGSYGYTF
TRBJ1-2 TRBV5-4 TRBD1 . TGTGCCAGCAGCTCTGGGGGAGGTTGGCAGGGGGTTAACTATGGCTACACCTTC CASSSGGGWQGVNYGYTF
TRBJ1-5 TRBV27 . . TGTGCCAGCAGAATGGTGGGAGCGGAGGGGCAGCCCCAGCATTTT CASRMVGAEGQPQHF
TRBJ2-5 TRBV7-7 TRBD1 . TGTGCTAGCAGCGACAGGGGGCCCCAAGAGACCCAGTACTTC CASSDRGPQETQYF
TRBJ2-3 TRBV7-2 TRBD1 . TGTGCCAGCAGCCAGGGGGATAGCACAGATACGCAGTATTTT CASSQGDSTDTQYF
TRBJ2-2 TRBV2 TRBD2 . TGTGCCAGCTGGAGGGCGGGAGGGGCTGCCGGGGAGCTGTTTTTT CASWRAGGAAGELFF
TRBJ1-1 TRBV7-9 . . TGTGCCAGCACTTCAAAGGGGAGTCCGGCTTTCTTT CASTSKGSPAFF
TRBJ2-1 TRBV15 . . TGTGCCACCAGCAGACAGCAGGGCTATCCCTACAATGAGCAGTTCTTC CATSRQQGYPYNEQFF
TRBJ1-1 TRBV7-2 . . TGTGCCAGCAGCTACGACCCTAGGGACACTGAAGCTTTCTTT CASSYDPRDTEAFF
TRBJ2-2 TRBV19 . few TGTGCCAGTAGTATCGAAAGGACAGTATCCACCGGGGAGCTGTTTTTT CASSIERTVSTGELFF
TRBJ2-3 TRBV5-4 TRBD2 once TGTGCCAGCAGCTTGACTAGCGGGAGCACAGATACGCAGTATTTT CASSLTSGSTDTQYF
TRBJ2-1 TRBV7-9 . once TGTGCCAGCAGCTTTCCCCGAAGCGGGCCTGGATACAATGAGCAGTTCTTC CASSFPRSGPGYNEQFF
TRBJ2-2 TRBV28 TRBD1 . TGTGCCAGCAGCCAAGGTGGGCAGGGGGCTAAATCCGGGGAGCTGTTTTTT CASSQGGQGAKSGELFF
TRBJ2-7 TRBV19 . few TGTGCCAGTAGTATCGGGGGATACGAGCAGTACTTC CASSIGGYEQYF
TRBJ2-1 TRBV27 TRBD2 . TGTGCCAGCAGTTTGGCCATAGCCGGGACTAGCGGGGGATATAACTACAATGAGCAGTTCTTC CASSLAIAGTSGGYNYNEQFF
TRBJ2-2 TRBV27 . . TGTGCCAGCAGTTTAAGGGTTACGAACACCGGGGAGCTGTTTTTT CASSLRVTNTGELFF
TRBJ2-1 TRBV7-2 TRBD2 . TGTGCCAGCAGCTTAGCTGGGGGGGGCTCCTACAATGAGCAGTTCTTC CASSLAGGGSYNEQFF
TRBJ2-5 TRBV9 . . TGTGCCAGCAGCTTAAGGCCCGTTGGGGGAGAGACCCAGTACTTC CASSLRPVGGETQYF
TRBJ2-7 TRBV29-1 . few TGCAGCGTTGAGACCTTCGCCAGGAGCTCCTACGAGCAGTACTTC CSVETFARSSYEQYF
TRBJ1-5 TRBV15 . once TGTGCCACCAGCACCCCAAACAGGGAATTGGAGCCCCAGCATTTT CATSTPNRELEPQHF
TRBJ1-2 TRBV19 . . TGTGCCAGTAGCCCGGGACGGGGGGTCGATGGCTACACCTTC CASSPGRGVDGYTF
TRBJ1-1 TRBV6-6 . . TGTGCCAGCCGCAGGGACACACCTGAAGCTTTCTTT CASRRDTPEAFF
TRBJ1-2 TRBV6-5 . . TGTGCCAGCAGAAGAGACGACGCTGGCTACACCTTC CASRRDDAGYTF
TRBJ1-2 TRBV29-1 . few TGCAGCGTTGAGGAGGGAAAGTATGGCTACACCTTC CSVEEGKYGYTF
TRBJ2-4 TRBV30 . . TGTGCCTTCCGGGAGCAAGCATCTACTCAGTACTTC CAFREQASTQYF
TRBJ2-1 TRBV5-8 TRBD2 . TGTGCCAGCAGCCTCCCCGGGGGGTGGGACGCCCATGGAAATGAGCAGTTCTTC CASSLPGGWDAHGNEQFF